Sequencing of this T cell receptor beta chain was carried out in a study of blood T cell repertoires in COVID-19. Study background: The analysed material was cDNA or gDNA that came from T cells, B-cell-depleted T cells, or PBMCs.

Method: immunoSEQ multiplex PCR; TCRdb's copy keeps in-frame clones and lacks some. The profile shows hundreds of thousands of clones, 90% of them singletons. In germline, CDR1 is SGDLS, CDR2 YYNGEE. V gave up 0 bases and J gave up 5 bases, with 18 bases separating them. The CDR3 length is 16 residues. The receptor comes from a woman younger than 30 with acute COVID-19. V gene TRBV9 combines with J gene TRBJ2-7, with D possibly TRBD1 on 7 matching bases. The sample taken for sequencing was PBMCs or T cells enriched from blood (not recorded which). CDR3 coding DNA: TGTGCCAGCAGCGTAGGAGGTGGAGGGGGCAGGAACGAGCAGTACTTC. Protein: CASSVGGGGGRNEQYF.